This T cell receptor beta chain was identified in a study of OX40 agonist ivuxolimab in advanced cancers. As for this clone: The target antigen is unknown.

The method was immunoSEQ multiplex PCR; TCRdb's version includes in-frame clones alone and lacks a portion of them. The sample lists 10,000 to 15,000 clones; 84% were seen once. Study-wide points: Averaged across samples, CD8+ T cells carried more expanded clones than CD4+ did.

The CDR3 consists of 17 residues. The V segment lost 2 bases and the J segment 2 bases; nucleotides outside the gene matches: 7. The germline CDR1 and CDR2 sequences are MNHEY and SMNVEV (reference sequence). Sample: CD4+ or CD8+ T cells sorted from blood, taken in a trial of the OX40 agonist ivuxolimab. The clonotype comes from an adult with an advanced solid tumor such as melanoma, head and neck, liver or kidney cancer. The chain has TRBV27 and TRBJ1-5, with 9 bases lining up with TRBD1. DNA for the CDR3: TGTGCCAGCAGTTTAACAGGGGGCGCGTTTGGCAATCAGCCCCAGCATTTT. It yields the protein CASSLTGGAFGNQPQHF.